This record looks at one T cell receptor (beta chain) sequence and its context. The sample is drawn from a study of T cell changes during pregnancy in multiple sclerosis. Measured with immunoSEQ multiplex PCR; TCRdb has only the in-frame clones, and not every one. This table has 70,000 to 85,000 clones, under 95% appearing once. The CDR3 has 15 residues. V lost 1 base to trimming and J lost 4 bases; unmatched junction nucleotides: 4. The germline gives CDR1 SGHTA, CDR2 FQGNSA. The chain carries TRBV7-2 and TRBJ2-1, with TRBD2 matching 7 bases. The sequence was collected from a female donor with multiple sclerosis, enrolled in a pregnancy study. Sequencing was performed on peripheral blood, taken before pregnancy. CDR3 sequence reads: CASSLDGGTYNEQFF. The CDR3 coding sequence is TGTGCCAGCAGCTTAGACGGGGGGACTTACAATGAGCAGTTCTTC.